The clone carrying this TCR beta chain was counted ten times or more. Germline V gene data show CDR1 as MNHEY and CDR2 as SVGAGI. The CDR3 spans 16 residues. V was pared by 2 bases and J by 0 bases, with 11 bases between. Sequencing libraries for TCR beta were prepared with iRepertoire HTBI primers and Arm-PCR of CDR3 regions. Via MiXCR, TCRdb re-called the multiplex PCR reads, giving one row per CDR3 protein. Among about 220,000 distinct CDR3 sequences listed, roughly 20% were seen once. The entry originates in a study of regulatory T cells in long-lasting Graves disease. The time point denotes: newly diagnosed GD, antithyroid drugs for less than 3 months. RNA extracted from PBMCs served as the sequencing template. These data were also reused for a study on T cells in Graves' hyperthyroidism and ophthalmopathy.

The gene calls are TRBV6-5 and TRBJ1-3; D ambiguous. Specimen: peripheral blood mononuclear cells (PBMCs), collected at new diagnosis, from a patient treated with antithyroid drugs. The source of this sequence is a woman aged 25 to 39 with Graves disease. The CDR3: CASSYTPRSSGNTIYF. Here the CDR3 DNA reads TGTGCCAGCAGTTACACCCCCCGGAGCTCTGGAAACACCATATATTTT.